A single sample is the source of the 3 T cell receptor beta chains below, sequenced in a study of breast tumors, draining lymph nodes, adjacent tissues. TCRdb ran MiXCR on the multiplex PCR reads and lists one entry per CDR3 protein. Of 170,000 or so distinct CDR3 sequences in the sample, 33% were seen once. The lymph nodes were axillary draining lymph nodes from breast cancer patients. The sequenced sample was axillary lymph node tissue. The receptors derive from a female donor with breast cancer. Some clones in this sample may be carry-over from other donors' samples.

In its sample, this clonotype was seen many times. V gene TRBV20-1 combines with J gene TRBJ1-3; 9 bases agree with TRBD1. The CDR3 sequence is 17 residues long. The V gene's germline CDR1 is DFQATT and CDR2 SNEGSKA (reference sequence). V lost 0 bases to trimming and J lost 7 bases; unmatched junction nucleotides: 13. CDR3 in amino acids: CSARDLRDRVISNTIYF. The CDR3 DNA sequence: TGCAGTGCTAGAGATCTTCGGGACAGGGTTATCTCGAACACCATATATTTT.

As concerns this clonotype: One end of the junction fails to match germline, which may point to a read error. The gene calls are TRBV6-1 and TRBJ2-7; D is perhaps TRBD1 or TRBD2 (6 bases each). The CDR3 spans 14 residues. Germline assignment: CDR1 MNHNS and CDR2 SASEGT. DNA of the CDR3: TGTGCCAGCAGTCAAGCGATAGGAGGGGGCGAGCAGTACTTC. The encoded protein is CASSQAIGGGEQYF.

The table lists this clonotype with many counts. The chain carries TRBV6-1 and TRBJ2-5, with D maybe TRBD1 (6 bases). The CDR3 length is 16 residues. In germline, CDR1 is MNHNS, CDR2 SASEGT. Trimming left V 1 base short and J 4 bases short, with 16 bases between. CDR3 sequence reads: CASSEVPGVFRETQYF. The CDR3 DNA reads TGTGCCAGCAGTGAAGTTCCAGGGGTATTCCGAGAGACCCAGTACTTC.